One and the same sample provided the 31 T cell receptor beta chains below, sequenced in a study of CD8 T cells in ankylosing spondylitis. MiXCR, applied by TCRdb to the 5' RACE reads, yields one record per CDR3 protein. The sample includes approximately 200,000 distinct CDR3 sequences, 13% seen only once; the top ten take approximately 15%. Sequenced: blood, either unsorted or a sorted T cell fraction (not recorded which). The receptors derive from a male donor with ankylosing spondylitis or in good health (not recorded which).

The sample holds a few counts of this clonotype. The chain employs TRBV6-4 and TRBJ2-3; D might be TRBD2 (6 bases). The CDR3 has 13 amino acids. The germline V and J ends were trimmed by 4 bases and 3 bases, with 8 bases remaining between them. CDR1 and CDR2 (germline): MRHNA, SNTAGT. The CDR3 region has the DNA TGTGCCAGCAGTGGGACTATAACAGATACGCAGTATTTT. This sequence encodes CASSGTITDTQYF.

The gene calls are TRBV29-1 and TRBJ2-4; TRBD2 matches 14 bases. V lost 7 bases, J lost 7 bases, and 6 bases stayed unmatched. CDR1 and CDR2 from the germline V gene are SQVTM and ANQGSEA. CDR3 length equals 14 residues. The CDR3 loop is CSGGTSGGGNIQYF. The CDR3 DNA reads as TGCAGCGGGGGGACTAGCGGGGGAGGGAACATTCAGTACTTC.

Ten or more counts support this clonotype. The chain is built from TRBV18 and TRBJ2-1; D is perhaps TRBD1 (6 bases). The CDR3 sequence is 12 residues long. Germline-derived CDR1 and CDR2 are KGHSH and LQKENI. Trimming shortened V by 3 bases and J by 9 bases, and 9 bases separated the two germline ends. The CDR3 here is CASSPQGSEQFF. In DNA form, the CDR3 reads TGTGCCAGCTCACCCCAGGGGAGTGAGCAGTTCTTC. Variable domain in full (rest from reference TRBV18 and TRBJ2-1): NAGVMQNPRHLVRRRGQEARLRCSPMKGHSHVYWYRQLPEEGLKFMVYLQKENIIDESGMPKERFSAEFPKEGPSILRIQQVVRGDSAAYFCASSPQGSEQFFGPGTRLTVL.

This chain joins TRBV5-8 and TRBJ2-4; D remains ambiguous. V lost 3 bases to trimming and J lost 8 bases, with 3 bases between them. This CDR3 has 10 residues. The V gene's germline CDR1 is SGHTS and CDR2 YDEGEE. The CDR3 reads CASSSDIQYF. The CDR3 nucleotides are TGTGCCAGCAGCTCGGACATTCAGTACTTC.

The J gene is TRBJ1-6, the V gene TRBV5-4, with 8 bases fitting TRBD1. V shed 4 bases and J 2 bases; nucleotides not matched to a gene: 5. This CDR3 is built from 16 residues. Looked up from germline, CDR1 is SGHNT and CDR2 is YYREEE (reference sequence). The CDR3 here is CASSHDRGAYNSPLHF. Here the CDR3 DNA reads TGTGCCAGCAGCCACGACAGGGGAGCCTATAATTCACCCCTCCACTTT.

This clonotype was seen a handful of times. The CDR3 loop is CSLGGAGELFF. CDR3 nucleotide sequence: TGCAGCCTGGGGGGGGCCGGGGAGCTGTTTTTT. This chain uses TRBV29-1 with TRBJ2-2, with 7 positions matching TRBD2. In germline, CDR1 is SQVTM, CDR2 ANQGSEA. The CDR3 runs to 11 residues. V shed 8 bases and J 6 bases; nucleotides not matched to a gene: 3.

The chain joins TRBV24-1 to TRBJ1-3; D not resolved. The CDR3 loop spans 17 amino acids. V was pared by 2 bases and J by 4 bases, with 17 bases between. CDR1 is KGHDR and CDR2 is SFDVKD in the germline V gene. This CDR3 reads CATSDSSPGISGNTIYF. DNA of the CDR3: TGTGCCACCAGTGATTCCAGTCCGGGAATCTCGGGAAACACCATATATTTT.

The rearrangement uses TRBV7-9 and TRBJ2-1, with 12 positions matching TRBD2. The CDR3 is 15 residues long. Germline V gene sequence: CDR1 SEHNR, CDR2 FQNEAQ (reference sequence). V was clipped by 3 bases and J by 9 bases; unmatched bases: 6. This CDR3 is CASSFRTSGTGEQFF. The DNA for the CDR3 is TGTGCCAGCAGCTTCCGGACTAGCGGGACAGGTGAGCAGTTCTTC.

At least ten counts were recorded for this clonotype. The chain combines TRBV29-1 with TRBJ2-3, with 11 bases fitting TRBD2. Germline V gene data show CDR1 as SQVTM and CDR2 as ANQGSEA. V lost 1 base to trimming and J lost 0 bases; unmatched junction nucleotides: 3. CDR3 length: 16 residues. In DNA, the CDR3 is TGCAGCGTTGAAGGGACTAGCGGGTTGAGCACAGATACGCAGTATTTT. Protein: CSVEGTSGLSTDTQYF.

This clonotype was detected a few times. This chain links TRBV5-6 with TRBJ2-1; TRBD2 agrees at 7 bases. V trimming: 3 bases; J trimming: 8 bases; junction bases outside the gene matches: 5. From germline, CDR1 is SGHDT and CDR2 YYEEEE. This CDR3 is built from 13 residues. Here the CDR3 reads CASSWVAGDEQFF. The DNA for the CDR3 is TGTGCCAGCAGCTGGGTAGCGGGTGATGAGCAGTTCTTC.

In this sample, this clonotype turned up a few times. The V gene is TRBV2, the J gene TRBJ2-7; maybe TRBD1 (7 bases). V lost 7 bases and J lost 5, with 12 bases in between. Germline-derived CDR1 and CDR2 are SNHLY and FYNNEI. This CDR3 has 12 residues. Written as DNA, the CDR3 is TGTGCCAGCACGGCAGGGGGGCACGAGCAGTACTTC. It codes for CASTAGGHEQYF.

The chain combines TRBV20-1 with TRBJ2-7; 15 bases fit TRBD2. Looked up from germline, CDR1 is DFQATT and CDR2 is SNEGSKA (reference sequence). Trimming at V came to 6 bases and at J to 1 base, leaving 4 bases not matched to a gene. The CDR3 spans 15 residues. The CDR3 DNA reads TGCAGTGCCCCCGGGACTAGCGGGGGGTCCTACGAGCAGTACTTC. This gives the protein CSAPGTSGGSYEQYF.

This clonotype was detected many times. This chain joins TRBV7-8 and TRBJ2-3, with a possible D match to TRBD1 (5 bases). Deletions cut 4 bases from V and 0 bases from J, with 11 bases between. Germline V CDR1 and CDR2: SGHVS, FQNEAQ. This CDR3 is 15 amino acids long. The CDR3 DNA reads TGTGCCAGCAGCTCAGGGAAAGTGAGCACAGATACGCAGTATTTT. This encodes CASSSGKVSTDTQYF. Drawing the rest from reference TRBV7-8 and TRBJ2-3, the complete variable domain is GAGVSQSPRYKVAKRGQDVALRCDPISGHVSLFWYQQALGQGPEFLTYFQNEAQLDKSGLPSDRFFAERPEGSVSTLKIQRTQQEDSAVYLCASSSGKVSTDTQYFGPGTRLTVL.

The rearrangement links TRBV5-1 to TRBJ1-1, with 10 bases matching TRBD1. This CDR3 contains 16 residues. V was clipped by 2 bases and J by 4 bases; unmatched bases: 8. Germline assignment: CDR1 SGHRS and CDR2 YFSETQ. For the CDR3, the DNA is TGCGCCAGCAGCTTTGGGACAGGGGTTGTTAGCACTGAAGCTTTCTTT. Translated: CASSFGTGVVSTEAFF. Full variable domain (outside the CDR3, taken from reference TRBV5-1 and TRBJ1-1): KAGVTQTPRYLIKTRGQQVTLSCSPISGHRSVSWYQQTPGQGLQFLFEYFSETQRNKGNFPGRFSGRQFSNSRSEMNVSTLELGDSALYLCASSFGTGVVSTEAFFGQGTRLTVV.

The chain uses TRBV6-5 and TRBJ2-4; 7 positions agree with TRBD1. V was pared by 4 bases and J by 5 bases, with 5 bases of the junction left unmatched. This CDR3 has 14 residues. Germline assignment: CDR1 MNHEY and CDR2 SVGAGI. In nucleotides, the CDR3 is TGTGCCAGCAGTTCGGACAGGACCCAAAACATTCAGTACTTC. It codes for CASSSDRTQNIQYF.

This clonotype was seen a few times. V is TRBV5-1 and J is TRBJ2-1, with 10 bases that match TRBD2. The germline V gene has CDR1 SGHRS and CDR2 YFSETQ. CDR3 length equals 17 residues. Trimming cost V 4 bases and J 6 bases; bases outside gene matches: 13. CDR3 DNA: TGCGCCAGCAGCGTCTATTCTAGCGGGAGTACGGGCAATGAGCAGTTCTTC. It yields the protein CASSVYSSGSTGNEQFF.

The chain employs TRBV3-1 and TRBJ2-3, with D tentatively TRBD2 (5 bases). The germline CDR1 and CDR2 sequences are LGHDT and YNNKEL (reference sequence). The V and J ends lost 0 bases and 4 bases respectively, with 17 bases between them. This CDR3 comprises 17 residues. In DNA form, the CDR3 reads TGTGCCAGCAGCCAAGATTTCGGCCTACCCGGGGCAGATACGCAGTATTTT. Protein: CASSQDFGLPGADTQYF.

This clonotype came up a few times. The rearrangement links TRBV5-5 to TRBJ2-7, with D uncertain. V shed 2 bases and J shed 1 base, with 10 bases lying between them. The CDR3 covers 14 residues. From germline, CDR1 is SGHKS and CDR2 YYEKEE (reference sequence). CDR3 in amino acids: CASSFFNGSYEQYF. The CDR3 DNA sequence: TGTGCCAGCAGCTTTTTCAACGGGTCCTACGAGCAGTACTTC.

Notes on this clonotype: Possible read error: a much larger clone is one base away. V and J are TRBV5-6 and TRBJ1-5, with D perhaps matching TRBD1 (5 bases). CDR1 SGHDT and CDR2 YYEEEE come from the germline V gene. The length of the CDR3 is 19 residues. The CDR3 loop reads CVSSSSAGTGGPLEQPQHF. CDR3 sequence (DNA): TGTGTCAGCAGCTCGTCCGCGGGGACGGGTGGCCCCTTGGAACAGCCCCAGCATTTT. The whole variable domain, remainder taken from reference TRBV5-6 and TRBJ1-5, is DAGVTQSPTHLIKTRGQQVTLRCSPKSGHDTVSWYQQALGQGPQFIFQYYEEEERQRGNFPDRFSGHQFPNYSSELNVNALLLGDSALYLCVSSSSAGTGGPLEQPQHFGDGTRLSIL.

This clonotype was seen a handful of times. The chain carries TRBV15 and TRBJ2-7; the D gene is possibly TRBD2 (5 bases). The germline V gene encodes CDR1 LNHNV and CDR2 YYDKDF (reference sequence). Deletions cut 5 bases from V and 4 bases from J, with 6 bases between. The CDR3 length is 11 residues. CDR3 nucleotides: TGTGCCACCAGCGCGGGTTACGAGCAGTACTTC. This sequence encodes CATSAGYEQYF.

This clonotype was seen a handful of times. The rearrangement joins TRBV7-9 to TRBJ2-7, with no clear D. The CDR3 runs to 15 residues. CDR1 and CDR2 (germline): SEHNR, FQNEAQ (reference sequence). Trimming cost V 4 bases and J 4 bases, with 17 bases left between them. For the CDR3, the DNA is TGTGCCAGCAGCTCACCTAGGAGTTTTCGGTACGAGCAGTACTTC. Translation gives CASSSPRSFRYEQYF.

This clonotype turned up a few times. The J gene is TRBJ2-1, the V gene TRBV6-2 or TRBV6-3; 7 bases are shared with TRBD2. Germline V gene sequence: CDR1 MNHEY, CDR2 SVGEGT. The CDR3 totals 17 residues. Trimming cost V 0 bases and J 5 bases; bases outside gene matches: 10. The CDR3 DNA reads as TGTGCCAGCAGTTACTCGATGGGGCGACTAGCCCACAATGAGCAGTTCTTC. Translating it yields CASSYSMGRLAHNEQFF.

The CDR3: CSVEEKWTYEQYF. The CDR3 DNA follows: TGCAGCGTTGAGGAGAAGTGGACCTACGAGCAGTACTTC. This rearrangement joins TRBV29-1 to TRBJ2-7; D call uncertain. V lost 3 bases to trimming and J lost 2 bases, with 11 bases between them. The CDR3 is 13 residues long. Per germline, CDR1 SQVTM and CDR2 ANQGSEA.

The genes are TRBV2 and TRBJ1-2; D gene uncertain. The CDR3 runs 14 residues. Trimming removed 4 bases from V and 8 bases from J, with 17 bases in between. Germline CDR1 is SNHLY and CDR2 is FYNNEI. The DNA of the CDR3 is TGTGCCAGCAGTGCTAGTGACCCTCCCGAGGGCTACACCTTC. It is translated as CASSASDPPEGYTF.

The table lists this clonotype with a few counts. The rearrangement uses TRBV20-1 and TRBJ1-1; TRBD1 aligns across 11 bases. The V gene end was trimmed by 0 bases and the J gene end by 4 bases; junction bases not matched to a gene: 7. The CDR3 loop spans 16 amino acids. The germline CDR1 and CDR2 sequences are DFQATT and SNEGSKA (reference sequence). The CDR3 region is CSARDRGTGGVTEAFF. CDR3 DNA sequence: TGCAGTGCTAGAGATCGGGGGACAGGGGGGGTCACTGAAGCTTTCTTT.

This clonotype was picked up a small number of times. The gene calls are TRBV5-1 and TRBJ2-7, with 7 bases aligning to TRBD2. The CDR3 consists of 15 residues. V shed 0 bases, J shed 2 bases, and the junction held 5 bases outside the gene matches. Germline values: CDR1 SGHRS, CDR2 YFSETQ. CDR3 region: CASSLASSGAYEQYF. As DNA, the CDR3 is TGCGCCAGCAGCTTGGCTTCTAGCGGAGCCTACGAGCAGTACTTC.

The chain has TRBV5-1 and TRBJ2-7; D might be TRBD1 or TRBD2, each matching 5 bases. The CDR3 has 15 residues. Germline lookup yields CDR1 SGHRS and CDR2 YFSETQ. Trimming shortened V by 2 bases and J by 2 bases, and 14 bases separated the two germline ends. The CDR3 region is CASSFEPGPAYEQYF. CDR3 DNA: TGCGCCAGCAGCTTTGAACCGGGACCGGCCTACGAGCAGTACTTC.

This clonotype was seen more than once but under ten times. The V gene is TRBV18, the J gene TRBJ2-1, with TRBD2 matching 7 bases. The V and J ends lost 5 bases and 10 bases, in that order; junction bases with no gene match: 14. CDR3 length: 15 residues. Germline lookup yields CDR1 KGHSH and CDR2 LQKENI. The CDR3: CASSTTSLADGEQFF. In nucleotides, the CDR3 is TGTGCCAGCTCAACCACCAGTCTAGCGGATGGGGAGCAGTTCTTC. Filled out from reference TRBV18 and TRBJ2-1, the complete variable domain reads NAGVMQNPRHLVRRRGQEARLRCSPMKGHSHVYWYRQLPEEGLKFMVYLQKENIIDESGMPKERFSAEFPKEGPSILRIQQVVRGDSAAYFCASSTTSLADGEQFFGPGTRLTVL.

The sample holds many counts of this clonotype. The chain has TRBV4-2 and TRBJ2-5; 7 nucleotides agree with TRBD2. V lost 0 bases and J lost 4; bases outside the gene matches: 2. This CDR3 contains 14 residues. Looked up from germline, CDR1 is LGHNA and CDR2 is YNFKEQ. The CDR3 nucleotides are TGTGCCAGCAGCCAAGAGGGGGAGGGAGAGACCCAGTACTTC. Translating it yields CASSQEGEGETQYF.

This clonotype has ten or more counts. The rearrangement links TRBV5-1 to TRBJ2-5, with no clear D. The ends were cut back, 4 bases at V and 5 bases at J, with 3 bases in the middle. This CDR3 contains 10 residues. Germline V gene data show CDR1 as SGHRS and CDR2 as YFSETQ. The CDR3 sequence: CASSPETQYF. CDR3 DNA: TGCGCCAGCAGCCCCGAGACCCAGTACTTC.

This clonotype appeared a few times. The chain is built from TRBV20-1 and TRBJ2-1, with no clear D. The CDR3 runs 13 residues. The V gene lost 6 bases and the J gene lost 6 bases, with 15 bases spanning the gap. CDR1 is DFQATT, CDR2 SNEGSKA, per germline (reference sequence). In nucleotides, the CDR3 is TGCAGTGCGCGCCCTATCAACGGCAATGAGCAGTTCTTC. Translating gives CSARPINGNEQFF.